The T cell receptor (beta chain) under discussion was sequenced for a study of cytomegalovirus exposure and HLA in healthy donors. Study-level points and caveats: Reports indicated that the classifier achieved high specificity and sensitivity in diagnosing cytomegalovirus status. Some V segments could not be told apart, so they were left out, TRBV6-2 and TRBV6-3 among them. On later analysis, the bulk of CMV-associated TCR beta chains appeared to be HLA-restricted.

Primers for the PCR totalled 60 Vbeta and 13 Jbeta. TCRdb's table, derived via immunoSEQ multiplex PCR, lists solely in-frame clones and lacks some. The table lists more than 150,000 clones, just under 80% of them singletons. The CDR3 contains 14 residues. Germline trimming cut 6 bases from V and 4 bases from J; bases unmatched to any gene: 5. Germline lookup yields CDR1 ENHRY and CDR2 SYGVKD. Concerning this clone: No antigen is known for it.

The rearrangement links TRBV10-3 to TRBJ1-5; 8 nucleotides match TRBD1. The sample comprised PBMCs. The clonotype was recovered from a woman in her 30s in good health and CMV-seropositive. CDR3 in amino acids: CAISPQGENQPQHF. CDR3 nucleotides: TGTGCCATCAGCCCACAGGGGGAGAATCAGCCCCAGCATTTT.